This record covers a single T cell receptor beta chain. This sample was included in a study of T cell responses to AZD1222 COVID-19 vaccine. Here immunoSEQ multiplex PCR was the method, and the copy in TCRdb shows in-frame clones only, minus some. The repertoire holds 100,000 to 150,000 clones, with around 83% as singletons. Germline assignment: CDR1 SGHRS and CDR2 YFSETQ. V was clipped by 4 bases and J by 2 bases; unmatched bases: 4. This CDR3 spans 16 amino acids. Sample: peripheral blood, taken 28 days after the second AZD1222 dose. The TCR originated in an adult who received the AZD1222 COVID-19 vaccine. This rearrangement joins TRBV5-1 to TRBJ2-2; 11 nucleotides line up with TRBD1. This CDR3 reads CASSPRTGGNTGELFF. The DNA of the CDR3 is TGCGCCAGCAGCCCCCGGACAGGGGGCAACACCGGGGAGCTGTTTTTT. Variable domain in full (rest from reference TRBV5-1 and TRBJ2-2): KAGVTQTPRYLIKTRGQQVTLSCSPISGHRSVSWYQQTPGQGLQFLFEYFSETQRNKGNFPGRFSGRQFSNSRSEMNVSTLELGDSALYLCASSPRTGGNTGELFFGEGSRLTVL.